Included here is one T cell receptor (beta chain) sequence, with context. The data belong to a study of T cell responses to AZD1222 COVID-19 vaccine. CDR3 length equals 12 residues. With 2 bases removed from V and 6 bases from J, the gap between germline ends came to 4 bases. Germline V gene lookup returns CDR1 SNHLY and CDR2 FYNNEI. Measured with immunoSEQ multiplex PCR; TCRdb has only the in-frame clones, and not every one. The table has under 200,000 clones, 87% seen once. This chain connects TRBV2 to TRBJ2-2, with D uncertain. This sequence was found in an adult in good health. Sample: peripheral blood, taken on day 0 of MenACWY control vaccination. CDR3: CASSELSGELFF. The CDR3 DNA reads as TGTGCCAGCAGTGAATTGTCCGGGGAGCTGTTTTTT.